This T cell receptor beta chain was sequenced during a study of blood T cell repertoires in COVID-19. The CDR3 sequence is 13 residues long. V shed 4 bases and J shed 7 bases, with 14 bases lying between them. Germline CDR1 and CDR2: SGHNT and YYREEE (reference sequence). Produced via immunoSEQ multiplex PCR; TCRdb's table is partial and in-frame only. The table lists 120,000 to 150,000 clones, 65% to 85% of them singletons. The sample was peripheral blood. The receptor comes from a man aged 50-59 years with active or convalescent COVID-19. This chain connects TRBV5-4 to TRBJ1-2; no clear D gene. The CDR3 nucleotides read TGTGCCAGCAGCCCCATGGCCCCCACTGGCTACACCTTC. This translates into CASSPMAPTGYTF.